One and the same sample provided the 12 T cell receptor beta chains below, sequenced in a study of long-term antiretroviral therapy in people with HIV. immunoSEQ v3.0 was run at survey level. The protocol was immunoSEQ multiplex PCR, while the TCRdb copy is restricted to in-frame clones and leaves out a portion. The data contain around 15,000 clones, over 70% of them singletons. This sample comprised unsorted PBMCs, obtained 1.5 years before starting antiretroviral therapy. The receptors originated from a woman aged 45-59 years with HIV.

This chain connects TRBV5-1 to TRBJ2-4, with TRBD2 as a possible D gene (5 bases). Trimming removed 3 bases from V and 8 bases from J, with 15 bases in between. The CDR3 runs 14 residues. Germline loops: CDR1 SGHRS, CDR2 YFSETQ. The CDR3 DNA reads TGCGCCAGCAGCTCAAGGACTGAGGGAGACATTCAGTACTTC. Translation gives CASSSRTEGDIQYF.

In nucleotides, the CDR3 is TGCAGCGCCCGACAGGGGGACTACGAGCAGTACTTC. Protein: CSARQGDYEQYF. The chain links TRBV29-1 to TRBJ2-5; 9 bases are shared with TRBD1. Near its end, the DNA agrees better with TRBJ2-7, so the J call may be wrong. The length of the CDR3 is 12 residues. Germline V gene sequence: CDR1 SQVTM, CDR2 ANQGSEA.

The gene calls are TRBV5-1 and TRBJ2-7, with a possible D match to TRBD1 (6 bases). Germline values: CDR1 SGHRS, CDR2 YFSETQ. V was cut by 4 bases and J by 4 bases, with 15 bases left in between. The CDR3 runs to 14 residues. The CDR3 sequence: CASSPKTGPYEQYF. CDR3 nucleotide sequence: TGCGCCAGCAGCCCCAAGACAGGCCCGTACGAGCAGTACTTC.

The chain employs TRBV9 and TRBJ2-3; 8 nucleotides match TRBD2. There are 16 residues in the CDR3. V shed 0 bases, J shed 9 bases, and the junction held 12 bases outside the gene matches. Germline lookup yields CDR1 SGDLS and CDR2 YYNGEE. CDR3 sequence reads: CASSVGSGLGEGTQYF. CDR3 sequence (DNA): TGTGCCAGCAGCGTAGGGTCGGGACTAGGGGAGGGAACGCAGTATTTT.

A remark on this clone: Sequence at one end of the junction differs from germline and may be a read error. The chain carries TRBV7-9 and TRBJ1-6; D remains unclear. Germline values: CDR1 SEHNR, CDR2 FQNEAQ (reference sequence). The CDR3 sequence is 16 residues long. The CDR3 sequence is CASSSPGEGYSSPLHF. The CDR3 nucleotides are TGTGCCAGCAGCTCACCCGGGGAGGGTTATAGTTCACCCCTCCACTTT.

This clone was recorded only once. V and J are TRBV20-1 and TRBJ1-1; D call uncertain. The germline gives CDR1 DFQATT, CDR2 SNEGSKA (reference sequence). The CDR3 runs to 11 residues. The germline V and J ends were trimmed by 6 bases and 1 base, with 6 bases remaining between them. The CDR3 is CSAYPNTEAFF. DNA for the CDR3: TGCAGTGCCTATCCGAACACTGAAGCTTTCTTT.

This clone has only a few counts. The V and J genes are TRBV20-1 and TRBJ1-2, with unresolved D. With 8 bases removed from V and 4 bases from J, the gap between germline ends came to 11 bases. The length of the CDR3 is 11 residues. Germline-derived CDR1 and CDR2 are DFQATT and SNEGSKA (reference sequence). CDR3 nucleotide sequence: TGCAGTCCGAGGAGGGTCTATGGCTACACCTTC. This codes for CSPRRVYGYTF.

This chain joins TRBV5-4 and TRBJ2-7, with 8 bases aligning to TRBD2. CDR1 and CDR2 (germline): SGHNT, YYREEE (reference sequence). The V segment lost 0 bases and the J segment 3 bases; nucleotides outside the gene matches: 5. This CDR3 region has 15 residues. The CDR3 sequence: CASSLDLAGIYEQYF. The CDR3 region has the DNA TGTGCCAGCAGCTTGGATTTAGCGGGGATCTACGAGCAGTACTTC.

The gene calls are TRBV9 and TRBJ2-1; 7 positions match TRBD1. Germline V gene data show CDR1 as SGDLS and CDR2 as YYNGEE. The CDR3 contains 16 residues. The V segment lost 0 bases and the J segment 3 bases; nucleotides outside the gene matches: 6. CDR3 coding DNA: TGTGCCAGCAGCGTAGGATTTGGGACAGTCTACAATGAGCAGTTCTTC. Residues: CASSVGFGTVYNEQFF.

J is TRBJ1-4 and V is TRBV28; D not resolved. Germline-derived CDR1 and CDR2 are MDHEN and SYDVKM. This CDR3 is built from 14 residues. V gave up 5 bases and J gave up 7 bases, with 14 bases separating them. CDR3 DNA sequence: TGTGCCAGCAGTCCACATGGTGAAGCTGAAAAACTGTTTTTT. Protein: CASSPHGEAEKLFF.

The CDR3 DNA is TGCGCCAGCAGCTTTCCTGGGGAGGGGACCCACTACACCTTC. It yields the protein CASSFPGEGTHYTF. The rearrangement uses TRBV5-1 and TRBJ1-2; weak D call: TRBD1 (5 bases). CDR3 length equals 14 residues. Trimming left V 2 bases short and J 10 bases short, with 18 bases between. CDR1 and CDR2 from the germline V gene are SGHRS and YFSETQ.

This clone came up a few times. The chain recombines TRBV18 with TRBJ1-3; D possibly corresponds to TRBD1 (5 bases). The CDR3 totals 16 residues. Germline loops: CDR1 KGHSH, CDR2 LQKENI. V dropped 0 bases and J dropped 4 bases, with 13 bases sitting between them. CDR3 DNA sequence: TGTGCCAGCTCACCACCGAACAAGGGACCCGGAAACACCATATATTTT. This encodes CASSPPNKGPGNTIYF.